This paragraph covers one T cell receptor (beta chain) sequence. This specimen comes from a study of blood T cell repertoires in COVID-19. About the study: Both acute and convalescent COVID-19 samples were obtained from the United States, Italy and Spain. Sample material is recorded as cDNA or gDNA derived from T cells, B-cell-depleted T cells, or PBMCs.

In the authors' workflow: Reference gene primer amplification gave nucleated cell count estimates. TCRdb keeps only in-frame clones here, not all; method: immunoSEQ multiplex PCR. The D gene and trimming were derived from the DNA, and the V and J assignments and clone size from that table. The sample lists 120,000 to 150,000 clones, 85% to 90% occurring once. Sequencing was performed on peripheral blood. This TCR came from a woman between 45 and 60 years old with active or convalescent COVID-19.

CDR3 in amino acids: CASSVATGLANYGYTF. The CDR3 DNA follows: TGTGCCAGCAGCGTAGCTACTGGTCTCGCTAACTATGGCTACACCTTC. The rearrangement uses TRBV9 and TRBJ1-2; D gene ambiguous. CDR1 is SGDLS, CDR2 YYNGEE, per germline. Trimming pared 0 bases from V and 0 bases from J, leaving 12 bases between. CDR3 length equals 16 residues.